This T cell receptor beta chain came from a study of blood T cell repertoires in COVID-19. Study-level background: Sources were T cells, B-cell-depleted T cells, or PBMCs; the material itself was cDNA or gDNA.

Generated by immunoSEQ multiplex PCR, the TCRdb table keeps only in-frame clones and is missing some. Of over 130,000 clones detected, roughly 80% appear once; the ten largest clones hold more than 3.5%. The V gene's germline CDR1 is SGHDN and CDR2 FVKESK. The CDR3 is made up of 17 amino acids. Losses at the gene ends were 4 bases for V and 2 bases for J; bases not matched to a gene: 13. The sequencing input was peripheral blood. This chain connects TRBV14 to TRBJ2-7, with 8 positions matching TRBD2. This clonotype originated in a woman aged 55-70 years with acute or convalescent COVID-19. CDR3 sequence (DNA): TGTGCCAGCAGCCTACACCCCCTAGCGGGCCGGGCCTACGAGCAGTACTTC. Translating gives CASSLHPLAGRAYEQYF.